The entry below gives a single TCR beta chain sequence along with its context. The repertoire was sequenced with immunoSEQ multiplex PCR; TCRdb's copy has only in-frame clones and lacks some. The sample has around 200,000 clones; 87% are singletons. Trimming stripped 0 bases from V and 6 bases from J, with 10 bases between. Germline loops: CDR1 SGDLS, CDR2 YYNGEE. This CDR3 is 13 amino acids long. This record comes from a study of blood T cell repertoires in COVID-19. On the study more broadly: Specimens from acute and convalescent COVID-19 originated in the United States, Italy and Spain. The cDNA or gDNA used as material had been derived from T cells, B-cell-depleted T cells, or PBMCs.

Sequencing was performed on peripheral blood. The clonotype comes from a man in his 60s who had recovered from COVID-19. The rearrangement links TRBV9 to TRBJ2-7; D possibly corresponds to TRBD2 (6 bases). CDR3 nucleotide sequence: TGTGCCAGCAGCGTAGCACTAGCTCGCGAGCAGTACTTC. Its protein product is CASSVALAREQYF.